The clone carrying this T cell receptor (beta chain) was seen a single time. This sample was taken from a study of blood T cell repertoires in COVID-19. As for the study in general: The origin of the acute and convalescent COVID-19 samples was the United States, Italy and Spain. PBMCs, B-cell-depleted T cells, or T cells provided the cDNA or gDNA that made up the material.

Under the authors' procedure: Reference gene primer amplification gave nucleated cell count estimates. The method was immunoSEQ multiplex PCR; TCRdb's version includes in-frame clones alone and lacks a portion of them. That table is the source of V, J and clone size, and D and trimming were worked out from the DNA. The table records fewer than 50,000 clones, around four fifths of them present only once. Germline CDR1 reads SGHDN; CDR2 reads FVKESK. The CDR3 sequence is 15 residues long. Between the trimmed V and J ends, which lost 1 base and 0 bases, there was a span of 7 bases. The clonotype was recovered from a human donor in a cohort sampled during active COVID-19. J is TRBJ1-3 and V is TRBV14, with a tentative D call TRBD1 (5 bases). The sequenced sample consisted of peripheral blood. CDR3 loop: CASSQGQFSGNTIYF. The CDR3 region has the DNA TGTGCCAGCAGCCAAGGACAGTTCTCTGGAAACACCATATATTTT.